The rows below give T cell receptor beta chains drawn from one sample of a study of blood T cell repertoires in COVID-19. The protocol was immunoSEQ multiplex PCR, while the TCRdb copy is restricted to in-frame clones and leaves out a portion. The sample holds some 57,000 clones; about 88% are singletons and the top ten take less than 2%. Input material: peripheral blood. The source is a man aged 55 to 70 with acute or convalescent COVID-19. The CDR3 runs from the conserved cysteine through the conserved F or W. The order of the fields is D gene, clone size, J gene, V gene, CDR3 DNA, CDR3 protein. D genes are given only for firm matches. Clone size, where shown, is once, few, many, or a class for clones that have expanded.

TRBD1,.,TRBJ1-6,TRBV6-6,TGTGCCAGCAGGGAGACAGGGTTTAATTCACCCCTCCACTTT,CASRETGFNSPLHF
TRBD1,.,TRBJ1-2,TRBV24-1,TGTGCCACCAGTGATCCAGGGGGCCATGGCTACACCTTC,CATSDPGGHGYTF
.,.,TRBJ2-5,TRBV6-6,TGTGCCAGCAACGCAAGGGGCCGAGAGACCCAGTACTTC,CASNARGRETQYF
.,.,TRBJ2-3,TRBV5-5,TGTGCCAGCAGCCCGCGGGCAATCGAGGTATCAGATACGCAGTATTTT,CASSPRAIEVSDTQYF
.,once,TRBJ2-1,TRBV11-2,TGTGCCAGCAGCATTATTGCGAATGAGCAGTTCTTC,CASSIIANEQFF
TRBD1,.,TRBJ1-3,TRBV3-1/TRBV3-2,TGTGCCAGCAGCCAATCGGGACAGCTTGGAAACACCATATATTTT,CASSQSGQLGNTIYF
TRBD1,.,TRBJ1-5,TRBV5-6,TGTGCCAGCAGCCGGGACAGGGGGCTTAATCAGCCCCAGCATTTT,CASSRDRGLNQPQHF
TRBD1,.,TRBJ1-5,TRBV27,TGTGCCAGCAGTTTTGGGGGACAGGGGGCAGGCAGGGGCGATCAGCCCCAGCATTTT,CASSFGGQGAGRGDQPQHF
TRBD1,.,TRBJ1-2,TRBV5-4,TGTGCCAGCAGCTTTGACAGGGGGCGCTTGGAGGCCTTC,CASSFDRGRLEAF
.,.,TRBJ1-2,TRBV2,TGTGCCAGCAGTGGCGACACAAACTATGGCTACACCTTC,CASSGDTNYGYTF
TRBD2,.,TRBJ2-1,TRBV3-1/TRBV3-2,TGTGCCAGCCGATCGTCGGGGGGGTGGAATGAGCAGTTCTTC,CASRSSGGWNEQFF
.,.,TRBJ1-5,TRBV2,TGTGCCAGCAGTGACAGGCAAAATCAGCCCCAGCATTTT,CASSDRQNQPQHF
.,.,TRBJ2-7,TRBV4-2,TGTGCCAGCAGCCAAGGTCCGGGGTCCGAGCAGTACTTC,CASSQGPGSEQYF
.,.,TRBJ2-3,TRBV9,TGTGCCAGCAGCGTAGAGGACTTTGGAACAGATACGCAGTATTTT,CASSVEDFGTDTQYF
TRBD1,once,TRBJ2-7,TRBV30,TGTGCCTGGAGTGGGGGACAGGGGCGCAACGAGCAGTACTTC,CAWSGGQGRNEQYF
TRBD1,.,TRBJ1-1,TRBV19,TGTGCCAGTAGTCCTAGGACAGGACGAGTGATTGAAGCTTTCTTT,CASSPRTGRVIEAFF
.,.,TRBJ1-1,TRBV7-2,TGTGCCAGCAGCTTAGAACAGAATGCAGACACTGAAGCTTTCTTT,CASSLEQNADTEAFF
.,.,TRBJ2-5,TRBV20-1,TGCAGTGCTAGACAGGGGGAGACCCAGTACTTC,CSARQGETQYF
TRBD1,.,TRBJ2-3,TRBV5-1,TGCGCCAGCAGCCGGGGACAGAGCACAGATACGCAGTATTTT,CASSRGQSTDTQYF
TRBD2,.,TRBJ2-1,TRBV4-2,TGTGCCAGCAGCCAAGGGACTAGCGGAAACAATGAGCAGTTCTTC,CASSQGTSGNNEQFF
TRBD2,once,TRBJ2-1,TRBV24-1,TGTGCCACCAGTGAGGGCGGCGGGGGGGTCCACAATGAGCAGTTCTTC,CATSEGGGGVHNEQFF
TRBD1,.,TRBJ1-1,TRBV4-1,TGCGCCAGCAGCCAAGCGGACAGGGGAGGCACTGAAGCTTTCTTT,CASSQADRGGTEAFF